These 8 T cell receptor beta chains came from one sample sequenced in a study of control samples from healthy donors and cancer patients. The protocol was immunoSEQ multiplex PCR, while the TCRdb copy is restricted to in-frame clones and leaves out a portion. This sample carries some 100,000 clones, 70% to 90% of them seen once, and the ten largest clones take roughly 1.2%. The sequencing sample was made of blood. The receptors come from a woman aged 45-65 years in good health.

This chain joins TRBV7-2 and TRBJ1-1, with unresolved D. The CDR3 sequence is 13 residues long. Germline values: CDR1 SGHTA, CDR2 FQGNSA. Trimming stripped 5 bases from V and 5 bases from J, with 12 bases between. DNA for the CDR3: TGTGCCAGCAGCGCCCGAAGGGAGACTGAAGCTTTCTTT. Residues: CASSARRETEAFF.

The chain links TRBV7-8 to TRBJ2-3; D call uncertain. The germline gives CDR1 SGHVS, CDR2 FQNEAQ. V lost 5 bases, J lost 6 bases, and 12 bases lay in between. CDR3 size: 13 residues. The CDR3 sequence: CASSPPREDTQYF. CDR3 DNA sequence: TGTGCCAGCAGCCCCCCACGTGAGGATACGCAGTATTTT.

The chain has TRBV11-2 and TRBJ2-7, with D perhaps TRBD2 (6 bases). V was shortened by 1 base and J by 3 bases, with 13 bases between the two germline ends. CDR1 is SGHAT, CDR2 FQNNGV, per germline. The CDR3 extends over 15 amino acids. CDR3 DNA: TGTGCCAGCAGCTTAGTAGCTAGCGCTAACTACGAGCAGTACTTC. Translating gives CASSLVASANYEQYF.

The chain couples TRBV27 to TRBJ1-1, with 11 positions matching TRBD1. V was clipped by 6 bases and J by 6 bases; unmatched bases: 12. The germline V gene encodes CDR1 MNHEY and CDR2 SMNVEV (reference sequence). The CDR3 runs 16 residues. CDR3 bases: TGTGCCAGCAGAAATGCCGGGACAGGGGGACGGGCTGAAGCTTTCTTT. Protein sequence: CASRNAGTGGRAEAFF.

This clone turned up a few times. V gene TRBV7-9 combines with J gene TRBJ1-5, with D maybe TRBD1 (6 bases). The CDR3 sequence is 16 residues long. V was clipped by 4 bases and J by 0 bases, with 13 bases between them. Germline V gene data show CDR1 as SEHNR and CDR2 as FQNEAQ (reference sequence). CDR3 sequence reads: CASSSGRGGSNQPQHF. CDR3 in DNA: TGTGCCAGCAGCTCCGGGAGGGGGGGTAGCAATCAGCCCCAGCATTTT.

The V and J genes are TRBV5-1 and TRBJ2-7; 8 bases line up with TRBD1. The CDR3 length is 14 residues. Trimming cost V 4 bases and J 0 bases; bases outside gene matches: 3. The germline CDR1 and CDR2 sequences are SGHRS and YFSETQ. The CDR3 nucleotides are TGCGCCAGCAGCAGGACAGGGATCTCCTACGAGCAGTACTTC. Its protein is CASSRTGISYEQYF.

This chain uses TRBV19 with TRBJ1-4, with a tentative D call TRBD1 (5 bases). Trimming stripped 3 bases from V and 7 bases from J, with 18 bases between. The CDR3 loop spans 16 amino acids. CDR1 is LNHDA, CDR2 SQIVND, per germline (reference sequence). The CDR3 nucleotides are TGTGCCAGTAGTATCGGCCAGGGTGACCCTACTGAAAAACTGTTTTTT. Its protein product is CASSIGQGDPTEKLFF. Complete variable domain (other parts from reference TRBV19 and TRBJ1-4): DGGITQSPKYLFRKEGQNVTLSCEQNLNHDAMYWYRQDPGQGLRLIYYSQIVNDFQKGDIAEGYSVSREKKESFPLTVTSAQKNPTAFYLCASSIGQGDPTEKLFFGSGTQLSVL.

The genes are TRBV5-6 and TRBJ1-4; no firm D call. V dropped 2 bases and J dropped 5 bases, with 16 bases sitting between them. The CDR3 loop spans 16 amino acids. The germline gives CDR1 SGHDT, CDR2 YYEEEE. CDR3 loop: CASSLRTPGPNEKLFF. CDR3 nucleotide sequence: TGTGCCAGCAGCTTAAGAACTCCCGGGCCAAATGAAAAACTGTTTTTT.